The entry that follows covers one T cell receptor (beta chain) sequence. The ends were cut back, 10 bases at V and 4 bases at J, with 8 bases in the middle. This CDR3 contains 11 residues. The germline V gene has CDR1 MDHEN and CDR2 SYDVKM. The sample is drawn from a study of blood T cell repertoires in COVID-19. One Seattle source followed patients from active infection through their disease course. Original handling: Amplification of reference gene primers was used by the study to estimate nucleated cell counts. Here immunoSEQ multiplex PCR was the method, and the copy in TCRdb shows in-frame clones only, minus some. The DNA was the basis for D and trimming; V, J and clone size are from that table. The repertoire has around 190,000 clones, 70% to 90% of them found once; the top ten carry roughly 19%.

The clonotype comes from a man aged 50-59 years with COVID-19, enrolled during active disease. The chain employs TRBV28 and TRBJ2-1; D remains unclear. Sequenced input: peripheral blood. The CDR3 spells CATDFYNEQFF. The CDR3 DNA reads as TGTGCCACCGACTTTTACAATGAGCAGTTCTTC.